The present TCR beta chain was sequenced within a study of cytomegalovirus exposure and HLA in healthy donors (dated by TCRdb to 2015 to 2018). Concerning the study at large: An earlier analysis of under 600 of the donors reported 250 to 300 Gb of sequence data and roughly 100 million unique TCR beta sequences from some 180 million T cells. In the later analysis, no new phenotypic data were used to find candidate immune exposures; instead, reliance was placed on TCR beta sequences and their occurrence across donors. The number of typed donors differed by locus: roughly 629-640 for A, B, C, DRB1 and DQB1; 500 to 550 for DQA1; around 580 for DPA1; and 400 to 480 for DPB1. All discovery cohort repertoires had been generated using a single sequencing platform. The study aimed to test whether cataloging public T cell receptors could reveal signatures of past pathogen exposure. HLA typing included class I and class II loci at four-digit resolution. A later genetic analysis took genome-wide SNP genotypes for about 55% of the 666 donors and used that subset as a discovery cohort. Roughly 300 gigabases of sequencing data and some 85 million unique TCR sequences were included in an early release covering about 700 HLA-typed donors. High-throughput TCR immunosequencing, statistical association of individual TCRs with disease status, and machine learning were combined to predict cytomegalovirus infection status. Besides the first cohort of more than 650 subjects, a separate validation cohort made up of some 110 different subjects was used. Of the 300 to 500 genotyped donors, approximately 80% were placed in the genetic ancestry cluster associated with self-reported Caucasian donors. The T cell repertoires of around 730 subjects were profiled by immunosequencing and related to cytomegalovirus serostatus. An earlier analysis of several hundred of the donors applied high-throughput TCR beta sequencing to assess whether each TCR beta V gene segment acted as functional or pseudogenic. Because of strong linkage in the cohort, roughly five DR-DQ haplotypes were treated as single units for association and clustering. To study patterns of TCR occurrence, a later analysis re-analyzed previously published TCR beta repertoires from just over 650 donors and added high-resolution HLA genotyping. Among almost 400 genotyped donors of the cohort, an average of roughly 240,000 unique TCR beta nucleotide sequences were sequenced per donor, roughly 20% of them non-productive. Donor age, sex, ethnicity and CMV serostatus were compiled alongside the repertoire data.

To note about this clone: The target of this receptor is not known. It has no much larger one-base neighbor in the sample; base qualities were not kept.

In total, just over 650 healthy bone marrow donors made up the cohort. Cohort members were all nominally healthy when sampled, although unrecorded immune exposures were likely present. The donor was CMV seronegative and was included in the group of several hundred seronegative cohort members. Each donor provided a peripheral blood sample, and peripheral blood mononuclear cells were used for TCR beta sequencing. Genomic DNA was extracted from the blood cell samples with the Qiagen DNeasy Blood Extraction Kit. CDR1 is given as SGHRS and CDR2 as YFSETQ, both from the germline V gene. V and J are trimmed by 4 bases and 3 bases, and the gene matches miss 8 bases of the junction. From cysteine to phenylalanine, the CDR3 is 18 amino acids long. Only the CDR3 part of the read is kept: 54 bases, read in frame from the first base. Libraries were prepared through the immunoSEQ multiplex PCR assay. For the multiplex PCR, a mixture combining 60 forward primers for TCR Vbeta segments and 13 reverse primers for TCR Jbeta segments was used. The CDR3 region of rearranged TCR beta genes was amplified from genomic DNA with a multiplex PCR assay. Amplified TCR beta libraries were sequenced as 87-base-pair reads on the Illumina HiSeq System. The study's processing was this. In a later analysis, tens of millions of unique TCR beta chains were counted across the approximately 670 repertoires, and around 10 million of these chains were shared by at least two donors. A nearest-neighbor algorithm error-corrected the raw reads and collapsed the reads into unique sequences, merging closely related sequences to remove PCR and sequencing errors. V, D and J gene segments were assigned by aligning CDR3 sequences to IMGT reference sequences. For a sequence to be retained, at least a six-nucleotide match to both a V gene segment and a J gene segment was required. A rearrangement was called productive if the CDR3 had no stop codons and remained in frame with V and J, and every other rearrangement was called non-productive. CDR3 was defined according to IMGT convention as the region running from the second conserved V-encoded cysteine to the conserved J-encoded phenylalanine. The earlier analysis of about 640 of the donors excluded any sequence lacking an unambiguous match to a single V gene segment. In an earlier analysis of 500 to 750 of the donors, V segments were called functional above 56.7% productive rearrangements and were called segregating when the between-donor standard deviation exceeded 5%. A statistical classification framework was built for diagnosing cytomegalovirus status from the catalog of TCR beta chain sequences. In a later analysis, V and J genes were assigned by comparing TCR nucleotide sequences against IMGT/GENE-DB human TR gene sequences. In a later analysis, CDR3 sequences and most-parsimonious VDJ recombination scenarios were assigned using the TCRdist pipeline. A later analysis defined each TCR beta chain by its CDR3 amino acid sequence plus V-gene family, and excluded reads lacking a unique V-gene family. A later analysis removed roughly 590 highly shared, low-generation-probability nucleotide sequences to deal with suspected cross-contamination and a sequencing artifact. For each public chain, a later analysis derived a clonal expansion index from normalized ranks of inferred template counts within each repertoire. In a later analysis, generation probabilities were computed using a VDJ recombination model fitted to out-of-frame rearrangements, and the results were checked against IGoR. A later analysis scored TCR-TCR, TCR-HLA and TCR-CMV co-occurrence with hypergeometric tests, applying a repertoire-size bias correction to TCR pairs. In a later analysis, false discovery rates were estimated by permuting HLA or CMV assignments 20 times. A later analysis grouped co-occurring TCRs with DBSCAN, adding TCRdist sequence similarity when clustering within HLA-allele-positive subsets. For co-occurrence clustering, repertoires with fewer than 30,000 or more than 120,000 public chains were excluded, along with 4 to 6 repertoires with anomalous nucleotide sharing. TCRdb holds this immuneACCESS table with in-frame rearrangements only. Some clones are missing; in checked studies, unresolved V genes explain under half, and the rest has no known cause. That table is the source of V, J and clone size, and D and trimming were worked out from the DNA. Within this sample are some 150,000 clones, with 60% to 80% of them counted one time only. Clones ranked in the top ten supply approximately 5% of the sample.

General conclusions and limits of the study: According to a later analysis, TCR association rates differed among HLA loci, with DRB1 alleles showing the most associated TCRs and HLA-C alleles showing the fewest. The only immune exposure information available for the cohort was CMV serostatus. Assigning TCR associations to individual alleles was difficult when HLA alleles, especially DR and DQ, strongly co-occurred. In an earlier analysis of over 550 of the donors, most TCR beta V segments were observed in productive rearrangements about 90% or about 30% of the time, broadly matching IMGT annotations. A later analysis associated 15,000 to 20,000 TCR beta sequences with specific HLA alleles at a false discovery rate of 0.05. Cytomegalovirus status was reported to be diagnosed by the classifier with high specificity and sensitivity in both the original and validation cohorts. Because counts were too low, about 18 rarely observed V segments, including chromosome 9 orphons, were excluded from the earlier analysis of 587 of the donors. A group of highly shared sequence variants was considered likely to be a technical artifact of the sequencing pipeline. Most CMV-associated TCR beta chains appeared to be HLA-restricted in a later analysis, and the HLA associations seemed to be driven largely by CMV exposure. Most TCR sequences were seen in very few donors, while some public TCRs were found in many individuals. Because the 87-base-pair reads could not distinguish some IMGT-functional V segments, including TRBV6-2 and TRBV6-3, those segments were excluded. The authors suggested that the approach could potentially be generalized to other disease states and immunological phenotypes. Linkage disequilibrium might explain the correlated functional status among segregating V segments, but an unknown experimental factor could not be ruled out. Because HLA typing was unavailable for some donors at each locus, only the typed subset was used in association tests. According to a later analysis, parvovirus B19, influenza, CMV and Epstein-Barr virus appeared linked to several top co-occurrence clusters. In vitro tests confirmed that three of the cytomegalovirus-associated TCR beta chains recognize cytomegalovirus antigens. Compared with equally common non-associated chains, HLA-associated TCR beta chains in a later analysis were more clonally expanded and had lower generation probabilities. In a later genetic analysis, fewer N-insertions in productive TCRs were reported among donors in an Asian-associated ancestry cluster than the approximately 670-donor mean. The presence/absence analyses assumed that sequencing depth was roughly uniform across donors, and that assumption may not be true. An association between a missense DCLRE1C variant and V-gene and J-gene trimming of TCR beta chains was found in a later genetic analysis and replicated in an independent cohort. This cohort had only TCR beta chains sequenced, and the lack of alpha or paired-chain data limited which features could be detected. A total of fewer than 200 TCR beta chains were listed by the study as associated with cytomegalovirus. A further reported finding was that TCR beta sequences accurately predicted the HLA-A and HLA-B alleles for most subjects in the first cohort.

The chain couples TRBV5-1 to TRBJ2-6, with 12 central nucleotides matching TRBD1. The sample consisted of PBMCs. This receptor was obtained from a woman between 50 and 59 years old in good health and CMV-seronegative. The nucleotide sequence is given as TGCGCCAGCAGCCCGGGACAGGGGGCATTAGGTGGGGCCAACGTCCTGACTTTC. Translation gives CASSPGQGALGGANVLTF.